These 14 T cell receptor beta chains came from one sample sequenced in a study of blood T cell repertoires in COVID-19. Produced via immunoSEQ multiplex PCR; TCRdb's table is partial and in-frame only. The table has about 310,000 clones, approximately 86% seen once. The sequenced material came from PBMCs or T cells enriched from blood (not recorded which). All receptors derive from a woman aged 18-35 years who had recovered from COVID-19.

The chain's CDR3 is CATSDSGRSNEKLFF. DNA for the CDR3: TGTGCCACCAGTGATTCTGGCAGGTCTAATGAAAAACTGTTTTTT. This sequence joins TRBV24-1 and TRBJ1-4; D is undetermined. Germline CDR1 KGHDR, CDR2 SFDVKD. V lost 2 bases and J lost 3, with 9 bases in between. CDR3 length: 15 amino acids.

On this clone: Other DNA sequences from this sample encode an identical CDR3 as well. The chain combines TRBV29-1 with TRBJ1-5, with 9 bases matching TRBD1. J was trimmed by 4 bases and V by 6 bases; bases with no gene match: 4. Germline V gene lookup returns CDR1 SQVTM and CDR2 ANQGSEA. The CDR3 has 13 amino acids. Here the CDR3 DNA reads TGCAGCGTGGTGGACAGGGGAAATCAGCCCCAGCATTTT. This translates into CSVVDRGNQPQHF.

V usage is TRBV27 and J usage is TRBJ2-7; 8 bases are shared with TRBD1. The length of the CDR3 is 16 residues. Germline CDR1 is MNHEY and CDR2 is SMNVEV (reference sequence). The V segment lost 1 base and the J segment 1 base; nucleotides outside the gene matches: 6. The CDR3 sequence: CASSLLGQGTSYEQYF. For the CDR3, the DNA is TGTGCCAGCAGTTTATTAGGACAGGGAACTTCCTACGAGCAGTACTTC.

The gene calls are TRBV5-4 and TRBJ1-4; 8 nucleotides agree with TRBD1. CDR1 SGHNT and CDR2 YYREEE come from the germline V gene (reference sequence). V was clipped by 5 bases and J by 5 bases; unmatched bases: 5. This CDR3 is 14 amino acids long. CDR3 in amino acids: CASSSGGENEKLFF. The CDR3 DNA follows: TGTGCCAGCAGTTCAGGGGGCGAGAATGAAAAACTGTTTTTT.

V usage is TRBV27 and J usage is TRBJ2-5; D might be TRBD1 (8 bases). The germline gives CDR1 MNHEY, CDR2 SMNVEV (reference sequence). The CDR3 extends over 14 amino acids. With 5 bases removed from V and 2 bases from J, the gap between germline ends came to 12 bases. CDR3 coding DNA: TGTGCCAGCAGTGACAGGGGAGGGCAAGAGACCCAGTACTTC. This encodes CASSDRGGQETQYF.

This sequence joins TRBV7-9 and TRBJ2-5; D possibly corresponds to TRBD1 (6 bases). V was trimmed by 3 bases and J by 4 bases, leaving 9 bases between them. Per germline, CDR1 SEHNR and CDR2 FQNEAQ (reference sequence). The CDR3 has 13 amino acids. For the CDR3, the DNA is TGTGCCAGCAGCTTTCAGGGGAGAGAGACCCAGTACTTC. Amino acid sequence: CASSFQGRETQYF.

The V gene is TRBV24-1, the J gene TRBJ2-2, with D unresolved. Germline values: CDR1 KGHDR, CDR2 SFDVKD. Trimming removed 7 bases from V and 5 bases from J, with 10 bases in between. The CDR3 length is 13 residues. The CDR3 protein is CATSGLETGELFF. The CDR3 DNA reads TGTGCCACCAGCGGGTTGGAAACCGGGGAGCTGTTTTTT.

The chain links TRBV28 to TRBJ1-3, with D maybe TRBD1 (6 bases). The CDR3 runs 15 residues. The V end lost 3 bases, the J end lost 3 bases, and 12 bases lay between the germline ends. Germline values: CDR1 MDHEN, CDR2 SYDVKM. Here the CDR3 reads CASSFGGAGGNTIYF. The CDR3 region has the DNA TGTGCCAGCAGTTTCGGGGGGGCCGGTGGAAACACCATATATTTT.

This clone was counted between two and nine times. The chain uses TRBV4-1 and TRBJ2-7; possible D gene TRBD1, 6 bases. Germline assignment: CDR1 MGHRA and CDR2 YSYEKL. This CDR3 has 15 residues. Trimming removed 1 base at V and 4 bases at J, with 14 bases between. In DNA, the CDR3 is TGCGCCAGCAGCCAAGCATCGACAGGTCTTTACGAGCAGTACTTC. It encodes CASSQASTGLYEQYF.

The genes are TRBV11-1 and TRBJ2-7; TRBD1 is a possible D gene (6 bases). V was clipped by 2 bases and J by 2 bases, with 10 bases between them. Germline V gene sequence: CDR1 SGHAT, CDR2 FQDESV (reference sequence). The CDR3 contains 14 residues. CDR3 region: CASSLNRVAYEQYF. CDR3 DNA sequence: TGTGCCAGCAGCTTAAACAGGGTAGCCTACGAGCAGTACTTC. The whole variable domain, remainder taken from reference TRBV11-1 and TRBJ2-7, is EAEVAQSPRYKITEKSQAVAFWCDPISGHATLYWYRQILGQGPELLVQFQDESVVDDSQLPKDRFSAERLKGVDSTLKIQPAELGDSAMYLCASSLNRVAYEQYFGPGTRLTVT.

The chain uses TRBV11-2 and TRBJ2-5; D gene unclear. Germline V lookup: CDR1 SGHAT, CDR2 FQNNGV. The CDR3 has 16 amino acids. V gave up 1 base and J gave up 5 bases, with 17 bases separating them. CDR3 loop: CASSLVLTADSETQYF. CDR3 in DNA: TGTGCCAGCAGCTTAGTTTTGACCGCCGACTCGGAGACCCAGTACTTC.

V gene TRBV13 combines with J gene TRBJ2-7, with TRBD1 identical over 9 bases. V was clipped by 0 bases and J by 4 bases; unmatched bases: 1. Germline V gives CDR1 PRHDT, CDR2 FYEKMQ (reference sequence). The CDR3 extends over 14 amino acids. This chain's CDR3 is CASSLGTGGYEQYF. The CDR3 DNA sequence: TGTGCCAGCAGCTTAGGGACAGGGGGGTACGAGCAGTACTTC.

The chain has TRBV5-4 and TRBJ1-1; 11 bases line up with TRBD1. Trimming at V came to 4 bases and at J to 1 base, leaving 12 bases not matched to a gene. Looked up from germline, CDR1 is SGHNT and CDR2 is YYREEE (reference sequence). The CDR3 covers 18 residues. CDR3 bases: TGTGCCAGCAGCATGACCGGGACAGGGGGTGGGAAGAACACTGAAGCTTTCTTT. It translates to CASSMTGTGGGKNTEAFF.

The V call is TRBV7-9, the J call TRBJ2-1; perhaps TRBD1 as D (5 bases). The V gene lost 4 bases and the J gene lost 0 bases, with 13 bases spanning the gap. The CDR3 runs 16 residues. Germline values: CDR1 SEHNR, CDR2 FQNEAQ (reference sequence). For the CDR3, the DNA is TGTGCCAGCAGCTCCGAGACAGCCAGCTCCTACAATGAGCAGTTCTTC. As protein: CASSSETASSYNEQFF.